This passage covers 31 T cell receptor beta chains from one sample sequenced in a study of control samples from healthy donors and cancer patients (dated by TCRdb to the early 2020s). Libraries were made using the immunoSEQ multiplex PCR assay. TCRdb obtained this table from immuneACCESS and retained in-frame rearrangements with V and J assigned. These tables miss some clones; where compared with another copy, unresolved V genes account for less than half of the shortfall, and the remainder is unexplained. Counted in this sample were roughly 130,000 clones; about 93% of them appeared once. Under 2% of the sample lies in the top ten. The sequenced sample was PBMCs. Receptors were obtained from a man in his forties or fifties with head and neck cancer.

The chain carries TRBV30 and TRBJ1-3; D is unclear. Germline assignment: CDR1 GTSNPN and CDR2 SVGIG (reference sequence). The CDR3 is 14 amino acids. V was shortened by 0 bases and J by 3 bases, with 9 bases between the two germline ends. CDR3 in amino acids: CAWSVGWGGNTIYF. The CDR3 region has the DNA TGTGCCTGGAGTGTGGGGTGGGGTGGAAACACCATATATTTT.

In its sample, this clone was seen a few times. The rearrangement joins TRBV7-3 to TRBJ2-1; 8 positions agree with TRBD2. Germline V gene sequence: CDR1 SGHTA, CDR2 FQGTGA. Trimming cost V 3 bases and J 7 bases; bases outside gene matches: 5. This CDR3 is built from 14 residues. The DNA for the CDR3 is TGTGCCAGCAGCTTTAACGGGGGGGTAAATGAGCAGTTCTTC. Amino acids: CASSFNGGVNEQFF.

This clone appeared a single time. CDR3 sequence (DNA): TGTGCCAGCAGTTCGGGGATCGGAGAGACCCAGTACTTC. The encoded protein is CASSSGIGETQYF. The rearrangement uses TRBV6-5 and TRBJ2-5, with a possible D match to TRBD2 (5 bases). In germline, CDR1 is MNHEY, CDR2 SVGAGI. Trimming stripped 4 bases from V and 4 bases from J, with 10 bases between. The length of the CDR3 is 13 residues.

The V call is TRBV19, the J call TRBJ1-6; no clear D. The germline CDR1 and CDR2 sequences are LNHDA and SQIVND (reference sequence). The CDR3 has 15 amino acids. V lost 6 bases and J 4 bases, leaving 13 bases between the germline ends. The CDR3 spells CASRAGRTYNSPLHF. The CDR3 region has the DNA TGTGCCAGTAGGGCCGGACGGACGTATAATTCACCCCTCCACTTT.

The V call is TRBV7-9, the J call TRBJ2-5, with a weak D call TRBD2 (5 bases). V was trimmed by 3 bases and J by 1 base, leaving 9 bases between them. Germline V lookup: CDR1 SEHNR, CDR2 FQNEAQ (reference sequence). The CDR3 has 14 residues. The CDR3 DNA is TGTGCCAGCAGCTTTAGGACTCCCCAAGAGACCCAGTACTTC. It encodes CASSFRTPQETQYF. Based on the CDR3 plus reference TRBV7-9 and TRBJ2-5, the full variable domain is DTGVSQNPRHKITKRGQNVTFRCDPISEHNRLYWYRQTLGQGPEFLTYFQNEAQLEKSRLLSDRFSAERPKGSFSTLEIQRTEQGDSAMYLCASSFRTPQETQYFGPGTRLLVL.

The chain joins TRBV24-1 to TRBJ2-2; 8 bases align to TRBD1. CDR1 is KGHDR and CDR2 is SFDVKD in the germline V gene. This CDR3 is built from 15 residues. After removal of 6 bases from V and 7 bases from J, the junction contained 9 bases not matched to a gene. In nucleotides, the CDR3 is TGTGCCACCAGTAATGACAGGGGAACTAACGGGGAGCTGTTTTTT. It encodes CATSNDRGTNGELFF.

This clone came up once. The chain carries TRBV29-1 and TRBJ1-5, with D unclear. Germline values: CDR1 SQVTM, CDR2 ANQGSEA. V was cut by 4 bases and J by 2 bases, with 12 bases left in between. This CDR3 has 14 amino acids. CDR3 DNA sequence: TGCAGCGTTGGGGAAGGGTGGGGCAATCAGCCCCAGCATTTT. Its translation: CSVGEGWGNQPQHF.

This chain joins TRBV6-5 and TRBJ1-1; 7 nucleotides match TRBD1. Germline assignment: CDR1 MNHEY and CDR2 SVGAGI. The CDR3 runs to 15 residues. V trimming: 5 bases; J trimming: 0 bases; junction bases outside the gene matches: 6. The CDR3 DNA reads as TGTGCCAGCAGTCACCTACAGGGGATGAACACTGAAGCTTTCTTT. Protein sequence: CASSHLQGMNTEAFF.

This clone was seen just once. This chain links TRBV7-2 with TRBJ2-7, with 9 bases that match TRBD1. V dropped 1 base and J dropped 2; count of bases not matched to a gene: 3. This CDR3 has 15 amino acids. The V gene's germline CDR1 is SGHTA and CDR2 FQGNSA. CDR3 protein: CASSLGGQGAYEQYF. The CDR3 coding sequence is TGTGCCAGCAGCTTAGGGGGACAGGGCGCCTACGAGCAGTACTTC.

V and J are TRBV2 and TRBJ1-2; D not certain. CDR1 and CDR2 (germline): SNHLY, FYNNEI. There are 13 residues in the CDR3. V was trimmed by 6 bases and J by 3 bases, leaving 11 bases between them. In DNA form, the CDR3 reads TGTGCCAGCAGCGCGCAGTTGGACTATGGCTACACCTTC. It is translated as CASSAQLDYGYTF.

The rearrangement uses TRBV6-2 or TRBV6-3 and TRBJ1-2; 9 bases line up with TRBD1. CDR1 and CDR2 from the germline V gene are MNHEY and SVGEGT. The CDR3 loop spans 18 amino acids. After removal of 5 bases from V and 0 bases from J, the junction contained 13 bases not matched to a gene. The CDR3, as DNA: TGTGCCAGCAGTATCCTTCCGGGACAGGGATCCGCTAACTATGGCTACACCTTC. Protein sequence: CASSILPGQGSANYGYTF.

J is TRBJ1-1 and V is TRBV3-1 (or the pseudogene TRBV3-2), with D tentatively TRBD1 (5 bases). CDR3 length: 17 amino acids. In germline, CDR1 is LGHDT, CDR2 YNNKEL (reference sequence). Trimming left V 4 bases short and J 4 bases short, with 22 bases between. The CDR3 loop reads CASSLKGASTRGTEAFF. The CDR3 DNA is TGTGCCAGCAGCCTCAAAGGGGCCTCTACTCGAGGCACTGAAGCTTTCTTT.

This chain links TRBV5-4 with TRBJ2-5; D perhaps matches TRBD1 (7 bases). This CDR3 has 14 amino acids. Germline assignment: CDR1 SGHNT and CDR2 YYREEE (reference sequence). V lost 0 bases and J lost 4, with 10 bases in between. CDR3 sequence reads: CASSLDRGLETQYF. CDR3 nucleotides: TGTGCCAGCAGCTTGGACAGGGGACTAGAGACCCAGTACTTC.

The chain is built from TRBV5-4 and TRBJ2-4; D might be TRBD1 (7 bases). Germline V gene sequence: CDR1 SGHNT, CDR2 YYREEE (reference sequence). Trimming cost V 4 bases and J 0 bases, with 14 bases left between them. The CDR3 is 16 amino acids. DNA for the CDR3: TGTGCCAGCAGCCCCGGGGGACAGCTAGCCAAAAACATTCAGTACTTC. It specifies CASSPGGQLAKNIQYF.

V usage is TRBV30 and J usage is TRBJ2-3, with 11 bases lining up with TRBD1. The CDR3 extends over 14 amino acids. V dropped 2 bases and J dropped 4; count of bases not matched to a gene: 2. Germline V gene lookup returns CDR1 GTSNPN and CDR2 SVGIG (reference sequence). CDR3 amino acids: CAWSTDRGPDTQYF. CDR3 in DNA: TGTGCCTGGAGTACGGACAGGGGGCCAGATACGCAGTATTTT.

V is TRBV28 and J is TRBJ1-3; no definite D call. Germline CDR1 and CDR2: MDHEN and SYDVKM. The germline V and J ends were trimmed by 5 bases and 0 bases, with 8 bases remaining between them. The CDR3 is made up of 14 amino acids. The DNA for the CDR3 is TGTGCCAGCAGTCCCGCCAGCTCTGGAAACACCATATATTTT. Its translation is CASSPASSGNTIYF.

The rearrangement joins TRBV28 to TRBJ1-1; D gene uncertain. The CDR3 extends over 12 amino acids. Germline CDR1 is MDHEN and CDR2 is SYDVKM. The V and J ends lost 6 bases and 5 bases respectively, with 10 bases between them. In DNA form, the CDR3 reads TGTGCCAGCAGGACGTCGGGGACTGAAGCTTTCTTT. Translated: CASRTSGTEAFF.

The chain recombines TRBV9 with TRBJ2-3; 8 nucleotides align to TRBD2. With 3 bases clipped from V and 3 bases from J, the junction kept 15 bases outside the gene matches. The length of the CDR3 is 18 residues. Germline V gene sequence: CDR1 SGDLS, CDR2 YYNGEE. In DNA, the CDR3 is TGTGCCAGCAGCGCCCCCACCGGGACTAGAAGTCAAACAGATACGCAGTATTTT. Amino acids: CASSAPTGTRSQTDTQYF.

The V gene is TRBV28, the J gene TRBJ1-2; 7 nucleotides line up with TRBD1. The CDR3 is 13 residues long. In germline, CDR1 is MDHEN, CDR2 SYDVKM. Losses at the gene ends were 5 bases for V and 8 bases for J; bases not matched to a gene: 8. CDR3 protein: CASSPTGSVGYTF. The CDR3 nucleotides are TGTGCCAGCAGTCCGACAGGGTCGGTAGGCTACACCTTC.

The rearrangement joins TRBV5-1 to TRBJ1-2; D unresolved. Trimming left V 3 bases short and J 0 bases short, with 12 bases between. Per germline, CDR1 SGHRS and CDR2 YFSETQ. This CDR3 is built from 15 residues. This CDR3 is CASSSTVTANYGYTF. CDR3 DNA: TGCGCCAGCAGCTCGACCGTAACAGCTAACTATGGCTACACCTTC.

The chain uses TRBV5-1 and TRBJ1-1; D perhaps matches TRBD1 (5 bases). The germline V gene encodes CDR1 SGHRS and CDR2 YFSETQ. The length of the CDR3 is 13 residues. The V end lost 2 bases, the J end lost 2 bases, and 7 bases lay between the germline ends. The CDR3 coding sequence is TGCGCCAGCAGCTTTCGGGACAACACTGAAGCTTTCTTT. As protein: CASSFRDNTEAFF.

The V call is TRBV3-1 (or the pseudogene TRBV3-2), the J call TRBJ2-1; D is ambiguous. V dropped 3 bases and J dropped 5 bases, with 5 bases sitting between them. Germline V gene data show CDR1 as LGHDT and CDR2 as YNNKEL (reference sequence). The CDR3 length is 12 residues. CDR3 DNA sequence: TGTGCCAGCAGCCACAGCAACAATGAGCAGTTCTTC. This gives the protein CASSHSNNEQFF.

The chain carries TRBV7-8 and TRBJ1-3, with unresolved D. Germline lookup yields CDR1 SGHVS and CDR2 FQNEAQ. This CDR3 is 15 amino acids long. Trimming removed 0 bases at V and 1 base at J, with 7 bases between. This CDR3 is CASSLATGSGNTIYF. CDR3 in DNA: TGTGCCAGCAGCTTAGCGACGGGTTCTGGAAACACCATATATTTT.

This chain uses TRBV30 with TRBJ2-7, with 10 bases fitting TRBD1. The CDR3 length is 15 residues. Germline V gene data show CDR1 as GTSNPN and CDR2 as SVGIG (reference sequence). Trimming cost V 3 bases and J 2 bases; bases outside gene matches: 7. The CDR3 protein is CAWRTGQGITYEQYF. The CDR3 coding sequence is TGTGCCTGGAGGACGGGACAGGGGATTACCTACGAGCAGTACTTC.

The chain uses TRBV7-9 and TRBJ2-3; 9 nucleotides agree with TRBD2. The germline CDR1 and CDR2 sequences are SEHNR and FQNEAQ (reference sequence). The CDR3 extends over 18 amino acids. After removal of 1 base from V and 1 base from J, the junction contained 9 bases not matched to a gene. Here the CDR3 reads CASSLGGTSRLRTDTQYF. The CDR3 nucleotides are TGTGCCAGCAGCTTAGGAGGGACTAGCCGTCTCCGCACAGATACGCAGTATTTT.

CDR3 residues: CASSVGREETQYF. Written as DNA, the CDR3 is TGTGCCAGCAGCGTAGGCAGGGAAGAGACCCAGTACTTC. This rearrangement joins TRBV9 to TRBJ2-5; tentatively, D is TRBD1 (5 bases). There are 13 residues in the CDR3. Between the trimmed V and J ends, which lost 0 bases and 3 bases, there was a span of 6 bases. CDR1 is SGDLS, CDR2 YYNGEE, per germline.

This clone appeared once. The rearrangement uses TRBV11-2 and TRBJ2-3; D is unresolved. Germline V CDR1 and CDR2: SGHAT, FQNNGV. The CDR3 is made up of 13 amino acids. V was pared by 1 base and J by 4 bases, with 6 bases between. The DNA for the CDR3 is TGTGCCAGCAGCTTAGTAGGGCCAGATACGCAGTATTTT. It codes for CASSLVGPDTQYF.

The chain links TRBV11-2 to TRBJ2-3; no reliable D call. Trimming took off 0 bases at V and 0 bases at J, with 13 bases between the two ends. The CDR3 loop spans 17 amino acids. Germline assignment: CDR1 SGHAT and CDR2 FQNNGV. The CDR3 loop reads CASSLDLRILSTDTQYF. CDR3 nucleotide sequence: TGTGCCAGCAGCTTAGATCTTCGGATCCTCAGCACAGATACGCAGTATTTT. The full variable domain, in which reference TRBV11-2 and TRBJ2-3 provide the parts outside the CDR3, is EAGVAQSPRYKIIEKRQSVAFWCNPISGHATLYWYQQILGQGPKLLIQFQNNGVVDDSQLPKDRFSAERLKGVDSTLKIQPAKLEDSAVYLCASSLDLRILSTDTQYFGPGTRLTVL.

The V and J genes are TRBV28 and TRBJ2-3; D might be TRBD1 (6 bases). The CDR3 has 15 residues. Germline assignment: CDR1 MDHEN and CDR2 SYDVKM. Trimming took off 7 bases at V and 3 bases at J, with 17 bases between the two ends. The CDR3 DNA sequence: TGTGCCAGCACCCCGACAGGAACTATTACAGATACGCAGTATTTT. Residues: CASTPTGTITDTQYF.

V and J are TRBV2 and TRBJ2-7; 9 bases are a match to TRBD1. Per germline, CDR1 SNHLY and CDR2 FYNNEI. Losses at the gene ends were 4 bases for V and 0 bases for J; bases not matched to a gene: 7. The CDR3 has 16 residues. As DNA, the CDR3 is TGTGCCAGCAGTGCAGCCGGGACAGGGTACTCCTACGAGCAGTACTTC. It is translated as CASSAAGTGYSYEQYF.

The rearrangement uses TRBV24-1 and TRBJ2-1; D may be TRBD1 or TRBD2 (5 bases each). Germline values: CDR1 KGHDR, CDR2 SFDVKD. The V gene lost 3 bases and the J gene lost 9 bases, with 20 bases spanning the gap. The CDR3 has 16 amino acids. The CDR3 spells CATSDAGTVNIGEQFF. The CDR3 nucleotides read TGTGCCACCAGTGATGCCGGGACGGTTAATATAGGTGAGCAGTTCTTC.